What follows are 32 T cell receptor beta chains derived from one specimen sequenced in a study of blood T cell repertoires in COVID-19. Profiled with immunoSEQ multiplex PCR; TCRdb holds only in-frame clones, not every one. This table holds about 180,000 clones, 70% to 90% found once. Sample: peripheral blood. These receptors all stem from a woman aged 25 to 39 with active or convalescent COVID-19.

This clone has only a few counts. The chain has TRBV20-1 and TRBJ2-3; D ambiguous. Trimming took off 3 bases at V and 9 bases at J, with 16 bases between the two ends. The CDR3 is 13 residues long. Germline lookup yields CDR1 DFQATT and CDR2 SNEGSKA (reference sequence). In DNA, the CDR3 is TGCAGTGCTAGTCGTCCACTATTCCCCACGCAGTATTTT. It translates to CSASRPLFPTQYF.

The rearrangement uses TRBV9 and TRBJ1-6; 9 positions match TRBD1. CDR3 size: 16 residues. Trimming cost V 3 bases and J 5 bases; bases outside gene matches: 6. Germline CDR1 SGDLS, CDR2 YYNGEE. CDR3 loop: CASSGGTGSHNSPLHF. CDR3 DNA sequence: TGTGCCAGCAGCGGAGGGACAGGGAGCCATAATTCACCCCTCCACTTT.

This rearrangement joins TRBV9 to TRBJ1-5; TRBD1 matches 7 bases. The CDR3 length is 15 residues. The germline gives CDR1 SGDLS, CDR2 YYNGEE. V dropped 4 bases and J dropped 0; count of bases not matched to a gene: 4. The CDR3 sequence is CASSRTGNSNQPQHF. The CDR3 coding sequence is TGTGCCAGCAGCAGGACAGGAAATAGCAATCAGCCCCAGCATTTT. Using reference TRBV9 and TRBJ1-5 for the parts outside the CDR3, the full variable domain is DSGVTQTPKHLITATGQRVTLRCSPRSGDLSVYWYQQSLDQGLQFLIQYYNGEERAKGNILERFSAQQFPDLHSELNLSSLELGDSALYFCASSRTGNSNQPQHFGDGTRLSIL.

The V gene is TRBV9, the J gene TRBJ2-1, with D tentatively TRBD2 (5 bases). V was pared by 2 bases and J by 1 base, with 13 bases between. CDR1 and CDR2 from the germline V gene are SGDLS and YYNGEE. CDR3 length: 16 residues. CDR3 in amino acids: CASSVSPAGSYNEQFF. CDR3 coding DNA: TGTGCCAGCAGCGTGTCCCCTGCGGGTTCCTACAATGAGCAGTTCTTC.

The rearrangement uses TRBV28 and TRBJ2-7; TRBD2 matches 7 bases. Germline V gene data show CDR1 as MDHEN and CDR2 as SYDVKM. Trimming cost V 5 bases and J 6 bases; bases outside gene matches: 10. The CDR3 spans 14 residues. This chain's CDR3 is CASSPRTSVGEQYF. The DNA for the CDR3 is TGTGCCAGCAGTCCTCGAACTAGCGTAGGCGAGCAGTACTTC.

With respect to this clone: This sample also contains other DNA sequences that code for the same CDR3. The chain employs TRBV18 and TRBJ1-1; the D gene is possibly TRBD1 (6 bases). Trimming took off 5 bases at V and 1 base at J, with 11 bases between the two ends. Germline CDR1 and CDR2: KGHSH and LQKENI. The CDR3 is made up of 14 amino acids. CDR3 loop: CASSSDRKNTEAFF. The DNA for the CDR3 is TGTGCCAGCTCATCGGACAGAAAGAACACTGAAGCTTTCTTT.

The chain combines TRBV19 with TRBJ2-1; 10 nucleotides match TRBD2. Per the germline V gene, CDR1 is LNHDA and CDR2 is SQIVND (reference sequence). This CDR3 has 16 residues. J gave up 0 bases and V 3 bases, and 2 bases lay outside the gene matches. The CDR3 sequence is CASSISSGGSYNEQFF. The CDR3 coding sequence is TGTGCCAGTAGTATCTCTAGCGGGGGCTCCTACAATGAGCAGTTCTTC.

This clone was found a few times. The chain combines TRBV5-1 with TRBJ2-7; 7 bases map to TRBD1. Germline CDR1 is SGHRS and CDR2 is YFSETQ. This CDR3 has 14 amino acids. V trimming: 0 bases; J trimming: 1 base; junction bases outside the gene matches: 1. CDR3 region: CASSLVGQSYEQYF. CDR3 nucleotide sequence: TGCGCCAGCAGCTTGGTGGGACAGTCCTACGAGCAGTACTTC.

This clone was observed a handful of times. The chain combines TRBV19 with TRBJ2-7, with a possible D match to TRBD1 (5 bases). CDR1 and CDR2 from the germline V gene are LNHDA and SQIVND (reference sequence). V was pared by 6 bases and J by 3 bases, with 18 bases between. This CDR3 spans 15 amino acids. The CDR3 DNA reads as TGTGCCAGTAGAGGGTGGCAGGGTGAGAGCTACGAGCAGTACTTC. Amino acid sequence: CASRGWQGESYEQYF.

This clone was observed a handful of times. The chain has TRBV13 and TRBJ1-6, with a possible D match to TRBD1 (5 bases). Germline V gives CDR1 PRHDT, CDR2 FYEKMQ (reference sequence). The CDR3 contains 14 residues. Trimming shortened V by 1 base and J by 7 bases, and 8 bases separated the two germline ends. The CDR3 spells CASSLVRGNSPLHF. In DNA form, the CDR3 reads TGTGCCAGCAGCTTAGTGCGGGGGAATTCACCCCTCCACTTT. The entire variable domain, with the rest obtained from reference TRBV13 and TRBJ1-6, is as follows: AAGVIQSPRHLIKEKRETATLKCYPIPRHDTVYWYQQGPGQDPQFLISFYEKMQSDKGSIPDRFSAQQFSDYHSELNMSSLELGDSALYFCASSLVRGNSPLHFGNGTRLTVT.

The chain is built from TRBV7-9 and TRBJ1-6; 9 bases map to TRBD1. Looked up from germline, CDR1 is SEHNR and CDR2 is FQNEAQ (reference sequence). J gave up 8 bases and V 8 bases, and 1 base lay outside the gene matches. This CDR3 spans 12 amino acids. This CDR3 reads CASRTGDSPLHF. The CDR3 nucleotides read TGTGCCAGCCGGACAGGGGATTCACCCCTCCACTTT.

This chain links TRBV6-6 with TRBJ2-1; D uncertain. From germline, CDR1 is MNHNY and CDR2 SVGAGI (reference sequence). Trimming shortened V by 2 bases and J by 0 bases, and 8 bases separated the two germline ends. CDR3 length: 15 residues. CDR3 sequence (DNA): TGTGCCAGCAGTTACAGCTTGAGCTCCTACAATGAGCAGTTCTTC. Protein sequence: CASSYSLSSYNEQFF.

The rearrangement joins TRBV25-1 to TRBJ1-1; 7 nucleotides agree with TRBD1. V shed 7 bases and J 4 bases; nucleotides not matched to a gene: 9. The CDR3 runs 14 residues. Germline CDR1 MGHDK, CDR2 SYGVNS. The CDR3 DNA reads TGTGCCAGCAAGGGGACAGCCGAGACCACTGAAGCTTTCTTT. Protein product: CASKGTAETTEAFF.

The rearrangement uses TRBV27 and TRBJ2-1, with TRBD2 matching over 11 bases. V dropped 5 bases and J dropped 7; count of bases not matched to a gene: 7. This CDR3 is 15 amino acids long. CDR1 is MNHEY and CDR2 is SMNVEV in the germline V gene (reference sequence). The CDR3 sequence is CASSPLAGGVNEQFF. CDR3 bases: TGTGCCAGCAGTCCGTTAGCGGGAGGGGTTAATGAGCAGTTCTTC.

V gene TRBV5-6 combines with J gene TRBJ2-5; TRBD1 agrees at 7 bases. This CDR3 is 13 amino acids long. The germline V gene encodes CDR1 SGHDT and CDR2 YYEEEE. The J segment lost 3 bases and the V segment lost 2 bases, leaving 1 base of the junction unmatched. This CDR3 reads CASSFDREETQYF. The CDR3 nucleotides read TGTGCCAGCAGCTTCGACAGGGAAGAGACCCAGTACTTC.

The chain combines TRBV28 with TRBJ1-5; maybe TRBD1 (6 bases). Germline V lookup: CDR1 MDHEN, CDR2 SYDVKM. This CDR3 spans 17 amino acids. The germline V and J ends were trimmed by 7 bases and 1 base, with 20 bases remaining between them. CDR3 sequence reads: CASILSSYRESNQPQHF. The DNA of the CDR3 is TGTGCCAGCATTCTCTCATCGTACAGGGAAAGCAATCAGCCCCAGCATTTT.

CDR3 DNA sequence: TGTGCCAGTACCCTCATGACAGGGGGCGCCGGCTACACCTTC. It codes for CASTLMTGGAGYTF. V is TRBV19 and J is TRBJ1-2; TRBD1 agrees at 10 bases. Germline trimming cut 7 bases from V and 8 bases from J; bases unmatched to any gene: 10. The CDR3 is 14 residues long. In germline, CDR1 is LNHDA, CDR2 SQIVND (reference sequence).

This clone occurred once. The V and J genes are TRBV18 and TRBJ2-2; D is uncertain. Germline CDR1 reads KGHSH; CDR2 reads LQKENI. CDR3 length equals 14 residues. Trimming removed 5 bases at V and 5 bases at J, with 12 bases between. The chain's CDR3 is CASSETVATGELFF. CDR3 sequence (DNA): TGTGCCAGCTCAGAAACCGTCGCGACCGGGGAGCTGTTTTTT.

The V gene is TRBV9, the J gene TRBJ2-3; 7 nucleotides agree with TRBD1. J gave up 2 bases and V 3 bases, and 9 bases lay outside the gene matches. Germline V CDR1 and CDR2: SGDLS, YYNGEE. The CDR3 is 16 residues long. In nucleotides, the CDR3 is TGTGCCAGCAGCGCAGGGACAGACGCTGACACAGATACGCAGTATTTT. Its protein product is CASSAGTDADTDTQYF.

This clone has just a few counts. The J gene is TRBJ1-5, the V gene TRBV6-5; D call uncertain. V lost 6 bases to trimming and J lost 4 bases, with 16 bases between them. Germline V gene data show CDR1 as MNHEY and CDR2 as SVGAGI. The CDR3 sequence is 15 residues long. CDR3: CASRVNSQRNQPQHF. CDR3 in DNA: TGTGCCAGCAGGGTGAACTCGCAGAGGAATCAGCCCCAGCATTTT.

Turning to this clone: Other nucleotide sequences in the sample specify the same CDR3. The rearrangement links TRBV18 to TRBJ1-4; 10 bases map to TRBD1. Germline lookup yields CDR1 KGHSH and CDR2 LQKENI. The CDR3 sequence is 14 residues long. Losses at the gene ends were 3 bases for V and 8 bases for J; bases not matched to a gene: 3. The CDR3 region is CASSPGTGDEKLFF. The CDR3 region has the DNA TGTGCCAGCTCACCCGGGACAGGGGACGAAAAACTGTTTTTT.

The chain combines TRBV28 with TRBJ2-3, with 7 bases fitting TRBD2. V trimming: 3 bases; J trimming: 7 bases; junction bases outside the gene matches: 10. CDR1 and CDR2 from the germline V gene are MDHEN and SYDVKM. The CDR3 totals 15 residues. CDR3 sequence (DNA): TGTGCCAGCAGTTTGGGAGGGGCAGGAGGGAATACGCAGTATTTT. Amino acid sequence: CASSLGGAGGNTQYF.

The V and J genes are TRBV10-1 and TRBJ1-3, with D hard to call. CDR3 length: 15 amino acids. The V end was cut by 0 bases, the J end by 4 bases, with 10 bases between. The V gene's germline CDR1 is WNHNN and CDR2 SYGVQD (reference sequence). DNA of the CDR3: TGCGCCAGCAGTGAGTCTCTAGGCCCCGGAAACACCATATATTTT. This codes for CASSESLGPGNTIYF.

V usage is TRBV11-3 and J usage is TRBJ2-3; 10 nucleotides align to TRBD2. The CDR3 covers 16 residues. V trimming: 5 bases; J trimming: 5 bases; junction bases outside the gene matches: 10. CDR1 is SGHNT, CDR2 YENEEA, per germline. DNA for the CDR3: TGTGCCAGCAGCCTCGGGCTAGCGGGGGTCCTAGATACGCAGTATTTT. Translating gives CASSLGLAGVLDTQYF.

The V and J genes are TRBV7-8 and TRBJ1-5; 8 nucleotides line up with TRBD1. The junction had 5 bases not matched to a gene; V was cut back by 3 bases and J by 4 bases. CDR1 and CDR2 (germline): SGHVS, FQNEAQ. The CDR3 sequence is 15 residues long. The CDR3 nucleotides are TGTGCCAGCAGCTTGCCTCAGGGGGCAAATCAGCCCCAGCATTTT. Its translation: CASSLPQGANQPQHF. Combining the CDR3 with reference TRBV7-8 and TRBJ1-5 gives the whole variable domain GAGVSQSPRYKVAKRGQDVALRCDPISGHVSLFWYQQALGQGPEFLTYFQNEAQLDKSGLPSDRFFAERPEGSVSTLKIQRTQQEDSAVYLCASSLPQGANQPQHFGDGTRLSIL.

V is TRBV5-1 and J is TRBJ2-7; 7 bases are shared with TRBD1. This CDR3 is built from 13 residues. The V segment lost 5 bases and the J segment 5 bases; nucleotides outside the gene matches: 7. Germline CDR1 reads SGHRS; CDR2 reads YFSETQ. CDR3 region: CASRATGADEQYF. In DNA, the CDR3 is TGCGCCAGCAGGGCCACAGGGGCCGACGAGCAGTACTTC.

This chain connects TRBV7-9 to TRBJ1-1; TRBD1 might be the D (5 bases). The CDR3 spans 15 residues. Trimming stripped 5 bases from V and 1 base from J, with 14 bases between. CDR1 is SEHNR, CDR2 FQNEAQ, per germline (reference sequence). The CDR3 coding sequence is TGTGCCAGCAGCGTCAGGGCGACAGCGAACACTGAAGCTTTCTTT. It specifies CASSVRATANTEAFF.

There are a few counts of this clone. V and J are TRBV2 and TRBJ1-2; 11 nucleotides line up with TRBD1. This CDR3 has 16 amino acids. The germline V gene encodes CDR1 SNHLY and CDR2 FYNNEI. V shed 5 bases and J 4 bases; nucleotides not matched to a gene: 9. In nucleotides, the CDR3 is TGTGCCAGCAGTTCCATAGGACAGGGGGCTGGCTATGGCTACACCTTC. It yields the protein CASSSIGQGAGYGYTF.

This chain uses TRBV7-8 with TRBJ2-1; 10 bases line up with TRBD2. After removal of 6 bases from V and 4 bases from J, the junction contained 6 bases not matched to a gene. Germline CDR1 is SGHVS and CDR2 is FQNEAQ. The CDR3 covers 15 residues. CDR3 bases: TGTGCCAGCAGTTTCGATAGCGGGGGGTACAATGAGCAGTTCTTC. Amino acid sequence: CASSFDSGGYNEQFF. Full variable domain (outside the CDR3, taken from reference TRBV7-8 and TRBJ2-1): GAGVSQSPRYKVAKRGQDVALRCDPISGHVSLFWYQQALGQGPEFLTYFQNEAQLDKSGLPSDRFFAERPEGSVSTLKIQRTQQEDSAVYLCASSFDSGGYNEQFFGPGTRLTVL.

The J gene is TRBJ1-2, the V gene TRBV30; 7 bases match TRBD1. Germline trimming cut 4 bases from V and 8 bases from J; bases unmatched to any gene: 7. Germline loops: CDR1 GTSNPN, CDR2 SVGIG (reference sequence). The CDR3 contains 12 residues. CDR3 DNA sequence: TGTGCCTGGACGGTAGGGGGCGGAGGCTACACCTTC. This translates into CAWTVGGGGYTF.

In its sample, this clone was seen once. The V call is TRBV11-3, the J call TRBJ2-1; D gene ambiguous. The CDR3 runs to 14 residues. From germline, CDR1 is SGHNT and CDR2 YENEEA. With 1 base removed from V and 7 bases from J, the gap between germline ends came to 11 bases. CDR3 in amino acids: CASSLGAYGNEQFF. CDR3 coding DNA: TGTGCCAGCAGCTTAGGGGCGTATGGGAATGAGCAGTTCTTC.

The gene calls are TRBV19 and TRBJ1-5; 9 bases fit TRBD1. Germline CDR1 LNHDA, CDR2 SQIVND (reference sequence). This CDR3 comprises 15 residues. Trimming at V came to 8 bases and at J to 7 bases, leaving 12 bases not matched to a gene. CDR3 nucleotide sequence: TGTGCCAGTCGGAGCCGGGACAGGGTTAAACAGCCCCAGCATTTT. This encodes CASRSRDRVKQPQHF.